The source of this TCR beta chain is a study of regulatory T cells in long-lasting Graves disease. Investigators prepared the TCR beta libraries by applying iRepertoire HTBI primers and Arm-PCR of CDR3 regions. TCRdb itself ran the multiplex PCR reads through MiXCR, one entry per CDR3 protein. Among 350,000 to 450,000 distinct CDR3 sequences, 20% to 25% were seen once, and the ten largest hold roughly a quarter. The time point is: persistent/refractory GD, antithyroid drugs over 5 years with positive TRAb. Construction of the TCR library relied on RNA isolated from PBMCs. This clonotype came up a few times. In germline, CDR1 is MNHEY, CDR2 SVGAGI. V was cut by 2 bases and J by 3 bases, with 14 bases left in between. The CDR3 consists of 15 residues.

The chain uses TRBV6-5 and TRBJ2-7, with D perhaps given as TRBD1 or TRBD2 (5 bases each). The input for sequencing was peripheral blood mononuclear cells (PBMCs), taken when the disease was refractory, from a patient treated with antithyroid drugs. This clonotype was obtained from a woman aged 40 to 50 with Graves disease. The CDR3 DNA is TGTGCCAGCAGTTACGACCGGGACGCTGGCTACGAGCAGTACTTC. It specifies CASSYDRDAGYEQYF.